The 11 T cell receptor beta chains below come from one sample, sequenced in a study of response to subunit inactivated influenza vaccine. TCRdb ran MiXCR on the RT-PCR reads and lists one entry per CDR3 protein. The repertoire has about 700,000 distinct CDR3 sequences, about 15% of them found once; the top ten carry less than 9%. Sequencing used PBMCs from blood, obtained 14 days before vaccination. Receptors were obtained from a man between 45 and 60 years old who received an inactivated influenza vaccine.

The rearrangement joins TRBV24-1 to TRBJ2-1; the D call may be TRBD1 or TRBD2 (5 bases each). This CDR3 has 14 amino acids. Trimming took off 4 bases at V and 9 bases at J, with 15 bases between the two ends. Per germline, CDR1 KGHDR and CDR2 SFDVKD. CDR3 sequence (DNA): TGTGCCACCAGTGAGCCGGGACCGTCGGTTGAGCAGTTCTTC. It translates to CATSEPGPSVEQFF.

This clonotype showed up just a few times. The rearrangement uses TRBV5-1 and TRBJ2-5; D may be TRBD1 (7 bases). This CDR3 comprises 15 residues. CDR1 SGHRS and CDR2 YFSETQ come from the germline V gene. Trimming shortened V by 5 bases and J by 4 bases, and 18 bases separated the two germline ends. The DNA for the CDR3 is TGCGCCAGCAGATTCGTGGGGGGACAGCGAGAGACCCAGTACTTC. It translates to CASRFVGGQRETQYF.

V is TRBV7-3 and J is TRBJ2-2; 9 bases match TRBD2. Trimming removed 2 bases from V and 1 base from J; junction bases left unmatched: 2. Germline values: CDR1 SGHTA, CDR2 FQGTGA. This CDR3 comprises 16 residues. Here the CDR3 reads CASSLSSGMNTGELFF. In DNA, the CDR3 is TGTGCCAGCAGCTTATCTAGCGGGATGAACACCGGGGAGCTGTTTTTT.

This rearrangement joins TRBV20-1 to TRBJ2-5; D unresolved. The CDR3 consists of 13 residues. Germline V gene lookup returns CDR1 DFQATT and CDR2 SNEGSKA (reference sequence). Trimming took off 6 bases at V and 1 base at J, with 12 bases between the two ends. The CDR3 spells CSATLPIQETQYF. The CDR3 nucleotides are TGCAGTGCCACCCTACCGATCCAAGAGACCCAGTACTTC.

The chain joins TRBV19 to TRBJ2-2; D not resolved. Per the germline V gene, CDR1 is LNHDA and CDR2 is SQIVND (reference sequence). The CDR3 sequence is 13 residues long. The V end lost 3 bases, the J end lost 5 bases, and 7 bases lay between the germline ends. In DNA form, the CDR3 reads TGTGCCAGTAGTATGCGTCAGACCGGGGAGCTGTTTTTT. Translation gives CASSMRQTGELFF.

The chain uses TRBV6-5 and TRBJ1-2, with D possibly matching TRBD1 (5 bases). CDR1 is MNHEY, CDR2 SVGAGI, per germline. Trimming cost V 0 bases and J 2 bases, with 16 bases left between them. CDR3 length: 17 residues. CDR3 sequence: CASSYSETRGLNYGYTF. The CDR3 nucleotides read TGTGCCAGCAGTTACTCTGAGACCCGGGGACTCAACTATGGCTACACCTTC.

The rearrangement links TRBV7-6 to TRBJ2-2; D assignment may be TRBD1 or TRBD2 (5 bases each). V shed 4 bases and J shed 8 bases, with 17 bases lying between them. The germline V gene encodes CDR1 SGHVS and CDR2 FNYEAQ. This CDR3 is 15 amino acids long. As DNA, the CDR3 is TGTGCCAGCAGCTCTGGAACCGGGGCATCGGGGGAGCTGTTTTTT. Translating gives CASSSGTGASGELFF. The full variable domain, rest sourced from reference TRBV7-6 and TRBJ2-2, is GAGVSQSPRYKVTKRGQDVALRCDPISGHVSLYWYRQALGQGPEFLTYFNYEAQQDKSGLPNDRFSAERPEGSISTLTIQRTEQRDSAMYRCASSSGTGASGELFFGEGSRLTVL.

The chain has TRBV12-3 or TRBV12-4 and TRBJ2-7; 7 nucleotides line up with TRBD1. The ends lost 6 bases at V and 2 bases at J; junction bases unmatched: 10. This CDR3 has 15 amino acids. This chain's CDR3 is CASSPRGPGTYEQYF. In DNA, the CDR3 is TGTGCCAGCAGCCCAAGGGGGCCCGGTACCTACGAGCAGTACTTC.

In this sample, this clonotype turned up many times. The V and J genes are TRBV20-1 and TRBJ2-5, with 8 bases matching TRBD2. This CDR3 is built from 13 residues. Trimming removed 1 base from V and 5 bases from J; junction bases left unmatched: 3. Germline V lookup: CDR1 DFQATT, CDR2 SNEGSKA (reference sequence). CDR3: CSARGAGDETQYF. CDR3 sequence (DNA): TGCAGTGCTAGAGGAGCGGGAGACGAGACCCAGTACTTC.

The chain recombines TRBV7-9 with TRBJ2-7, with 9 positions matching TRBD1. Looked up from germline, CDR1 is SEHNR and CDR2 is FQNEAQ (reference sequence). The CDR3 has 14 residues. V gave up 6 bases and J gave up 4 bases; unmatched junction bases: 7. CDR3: CASRRDREIYEQYF. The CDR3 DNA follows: TGTGCCAGCAGACGGGACAGGGAGATATACGAGCAGTACTTC. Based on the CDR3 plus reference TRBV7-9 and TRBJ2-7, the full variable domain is DTGVSQNPRHKITKRGQNVTFRCDPISEHNRLYWYRQTLGQGPEFLTYFQNEAQLEKSRLLSDRFSAERPKGSFSTLEIQRTEQGDSAMYLCASRRDREIYEQYFGPGTRLTVT.

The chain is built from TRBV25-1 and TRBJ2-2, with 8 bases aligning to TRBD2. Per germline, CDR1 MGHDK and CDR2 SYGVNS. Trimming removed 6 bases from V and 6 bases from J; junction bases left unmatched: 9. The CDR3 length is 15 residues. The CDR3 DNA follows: TGTGCCAGCAGAGAAAGCGGGAGTCTCTCCGGGGAGCTGTTTTTT. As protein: CASRESGSLSGELFF.